These 14 T cell receptor beta chains came from one sample sequenced in a study of cytotoxic CD8 clonotypes in ibrutinib-treated CLL. Libraries were prepared by immunoSEQ multiplex PCR; TCRdb keeps only in-frame clonotypes and omits some of them. The sample holds about 29,000 clones; roughly 60% are singletons and the top ten take 14%. The material was PBMCs, obtained before ibrutinib treatment. The receptors originated from a human donor with chronic lymphocytic leukemia.

This clone turned up a few times. The chain is built from TRBV5-5 and TRBJ2-5; TRBD2 matches 8 bases. Per germline, CDR1 SGHKS and CDR2 YYEKEE (reference sequence). The junction had 14 bases not matched to a gene; V was cut back by 3 bases and J by 4 bases. The CDR3 runs to 17 residues. CDR3 region: CASSSIAPPAGVETQYF. DNA for the CDR3: TGTGCCAGCAGCTCGATCGCCCCCCCAGCGGGAGTAGAGACCCAGTACTTC.

The chain carries TRBV7-8 and TRBJ2-7; D not certain. V gave up 4 bases and J gave up 5 bases, with 6 bases separating them. Germline V gene lookup returns CDR1 SGHVS and CDR2 FQNEAQ. The CDR3 extends over 11 amino acids. The CDR3 is CASSSGHEQYF. Here the CDR3 DNA reads TGTGCCAGCAGCTCGGGCCACGAGCAGTACTTC.

The chain joins TRBV6-5 to TRBJ2-3; 9 nucleotides agree with TRBD2. V lost 4 bases and J lost 4; bases outside the gene matches: 9. The germline gives CDR1 MNHEY, CDR2 SVGAGI. This CDR3 contains 16 residues. The CDR3 bases are TGTGCCAGCAGTTTCTTTAGCGGGGGAGGGGCAGATACGCAGTATTTT. Its protein product is CASSFFSGGGADTQYF.

The genes are TRBV27 and TRBJ2-1; 7 bases line up with TRBD2. V trimming: 3 bases; J trimming: 1 base; junction bases outside the gene matches: 3. There are 15 residues in the CDR3. CDR1 is MNHEY, CDR2 SMNVEV, per germline (reference sequence). Here the CDR3 DNA reads TGTGCCAGCAGTTTGGAGGGAGGGTCCTACAATGAGCAGTTCTTC. Protein product: CASSLEGGSYNEQFF.

This chain uses TRBV5-6 with TRBJ2-3, with a tentative D call TRBD2 (6 bases). Germline V gene sequence: CDR1 SGHDT, CDR2 YYEEEE. This CDR3 is built from 15 residues. The V end lost 5 bases, the J end lost 3 bases, and 16 bases lay between the germline ends. CDR3 DNA: TGTGCCAGCAGTCCCACCGCGGGAACGACAGATACGCAGTATTTT. Amino acids: CASSPTAGTTDTQYF.

This chain joins TRBV19 and TRBJ1-1; TRBD1 matches at 9 bases. V gave up 1 base and J gave up 10 bases; unmatched junction bases: 25. The length of the CDR3 is 20 residues. The V gene's germline CDR1 is LNHDA and CDR2 SQIVND (reference sequence). CDR3 bases: TGTGCCAGTAGTATAGCGAACGGTGAATGGGACAGGGAAATGGATGGTAGAGCTTTCTTT. It specifies CASSIANGEWDREMDGRAFF.

This clone has more than one count but fewer than ten. The chain couples TRBV2 to TRBJ1-5; 7 bases map to TRBD1. Unmatched junction bases numbered 7, after V lost 7 bases and J lost 1 base. Germline V gene data show CDR1 as SNHLY and CDR2 as FYNNEI. This CDR3 has 15 residues. The CDR3 DNA reads TGTGCCAGCATTCAACAGGGGCTGAGCAATCAGCCCCAGCATTTT. Translated: CASIQQGLSNQPQHF.

The chain joins TRBV4-1 to TRBJ2-2; D is uncertain. The CDR3 spans 11 residues. V lost 3 bases and J 10 bases, leaving 6 bases between the germline ends. CDR1 and CDR2 from the germline V gene are MGHRA and YSYEKL. The CDR3 coding sequence is TGCGCCAGCAGCCATCTACAGGAGCTGTTTTTT. It specifies CASSHLQELFF.

This chain joins TRBV7-9 and TRBJ2-5, with 9 bases matching TRBD1. This CDR3 region has 15 residues. Per the germline V gene, CDR1 is SEHNR and CDR2 is FQNEAQ (reference sequence). The ends lost 5 bases at V and 5 bases at J; junction bases unmatched: 9. For the CDR3, the DNA is TGTGCCAGCAGCGACCATGGACAGGGGAGGGAGACCCAGTACTTC. Translation gives CASSDHGQGRETQYF.

V and J are TRBV7-9 and TRBJ2-3; D gene unclear. V lost 1 base, J lost 4 bases, and 6 bases lay in between. Germline loops: CDR1 SEHNR, CDR2 FQNEAQ (reference sequence). This CDR3 comprises 13 residues. The CDR3 loop reads CASSLVAADTQYF. The DNA of the CDR3 is TGTGCCAGCAGCTTAGTAGCCGCAGATACGCAGTATTTT.

This chain links TRBV5-1 with TRBJ1-2, with 9 bases matching TRBD1. Germline-derived CDR1 and CDR2 are SGHRS and YFSETQ. The CDR3 is 13 amino acids. V was clipped by 4 bases and J by 7 bases; unmatched bases: 5. The chain's CDR3 is CASSADRGAGYTF. CDR3 DNA sequence: TGCGCCAGCAGCGCCGACAGGGGGGCTGGCTACACCTTC.

The chain has TRBV11-2 and TRBJ2-3; D unresolved. Germline loops: CDR1 SGHAT, CDR2 FQNNGV. With 5 bases removed from V and 2 bases from J, the gap between germline ends came to 5 bases. The CDR3 runs 12 residues. CDR3 DNA: TGTGCCAGCAGCCGGACCACAGATACGCAGTATTTT. As protein: CASSRTTDTQYF.

The chain has TRBV19 and TRBJ2-2, with D unresolved. V lost 1 base to trimming and J lost 6 bases, with 18 bases between them. Germline V gives CDR1 LNHDA, CDR2 SQIVND (reference sequence). CDR3 size: 17 residues. The CDR3 is CASSIGAYSSIPGELFF. In DNA, the CDR3 is TGTGCCAGTAGTATAGGGGCATACTCAAGTATACCCGGGGAGCTGTTTTTT.

The CDR3 DNA is TGTGCCTGGACGACAGGGGTCTTGGTTAATTCACCCCTCCACTTT. Its translation: CAWTTGVLVNSPLHF. This chain joins TRBV30 and TRBJ1-6; 8 nucleotides align to TRBD1. This CDR3 has 15 residues. Germline CDR1 GTSNPN, CDR2 SVGIG (reference sequence). V lost 4 bases to trimming and J lost 6 bases; unmatched junction nucleotides: 8.